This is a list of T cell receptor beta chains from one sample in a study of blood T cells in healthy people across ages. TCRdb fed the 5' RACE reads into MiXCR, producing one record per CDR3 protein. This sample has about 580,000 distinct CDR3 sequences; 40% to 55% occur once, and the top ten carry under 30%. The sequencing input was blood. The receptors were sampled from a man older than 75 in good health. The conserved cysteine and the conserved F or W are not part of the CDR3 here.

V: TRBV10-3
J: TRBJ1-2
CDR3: AISEPGRSYGYT

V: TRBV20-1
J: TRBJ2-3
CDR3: SARGGDTQY

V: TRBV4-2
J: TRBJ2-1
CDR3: ASSQRTQPYNEQF

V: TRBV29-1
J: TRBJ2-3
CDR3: SVVSGSTDTQY

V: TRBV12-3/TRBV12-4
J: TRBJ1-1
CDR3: ASSLALGRRRAF

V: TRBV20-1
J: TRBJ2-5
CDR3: SARTDQETQY

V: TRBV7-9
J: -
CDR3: ASSLGGLFYEQY

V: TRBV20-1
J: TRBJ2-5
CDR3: SARDQLAAALQETQY

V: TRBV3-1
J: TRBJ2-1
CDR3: ASSLRTSSWVYNEQF

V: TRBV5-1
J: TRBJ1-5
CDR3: ASSFNPGMGQPQH

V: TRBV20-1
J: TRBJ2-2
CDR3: SARPGQAFTGELF

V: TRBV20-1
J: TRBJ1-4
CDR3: SAQAFGPDEKLF

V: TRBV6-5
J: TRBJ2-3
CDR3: ATRKRERPDTQY

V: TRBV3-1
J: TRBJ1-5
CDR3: ASSQGGRGQPQH

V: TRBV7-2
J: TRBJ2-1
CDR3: ASSKGASGRTGDNEQF

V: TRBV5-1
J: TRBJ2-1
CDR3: ASAILAGDRNEQF

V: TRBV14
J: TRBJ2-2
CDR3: ASSRQVSGPGELF

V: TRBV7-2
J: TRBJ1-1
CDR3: ASSVTPNTEAF

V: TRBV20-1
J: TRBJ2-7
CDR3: SAADRGYGQY

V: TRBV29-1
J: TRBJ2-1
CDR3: SVAGKAKGGNEQF

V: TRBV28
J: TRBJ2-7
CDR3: ASSRRTRGYEQY

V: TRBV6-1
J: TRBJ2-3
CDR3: ASSEIGYTQY

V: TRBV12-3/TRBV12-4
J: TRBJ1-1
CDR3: ASSFRARGTEAF

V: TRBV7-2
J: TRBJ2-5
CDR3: ASSLRQGGTQY

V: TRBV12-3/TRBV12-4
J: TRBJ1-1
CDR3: ASRPDPGGYTEAF

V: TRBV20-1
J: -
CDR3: SAAGLAGARNIQY

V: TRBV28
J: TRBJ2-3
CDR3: ASSPIGLAGEDTQY

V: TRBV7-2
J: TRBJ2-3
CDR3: ASSPRGSPRVNTQY

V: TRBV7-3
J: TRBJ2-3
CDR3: ASSLIRIRGPEDTQY

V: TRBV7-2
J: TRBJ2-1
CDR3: ASSLVPRRDEQF

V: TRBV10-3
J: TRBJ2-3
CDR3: AISGTSGDGDTQY

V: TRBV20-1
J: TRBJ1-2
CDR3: SASSRGSYGHT

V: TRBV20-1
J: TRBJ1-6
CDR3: SARETANSPLH

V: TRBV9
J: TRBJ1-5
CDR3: ASSGGATGQPQH

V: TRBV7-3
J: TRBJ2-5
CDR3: ASSLRPVLGETQY

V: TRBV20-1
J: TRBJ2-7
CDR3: SARGPSSGKGGREQY

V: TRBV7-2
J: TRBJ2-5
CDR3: ASSLDGARRQETQY

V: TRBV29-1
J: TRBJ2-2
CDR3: SAGGGFLTGELF

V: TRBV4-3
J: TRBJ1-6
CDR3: ASSHSTGGSPLH

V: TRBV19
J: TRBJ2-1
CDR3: ASSSWRNEQF

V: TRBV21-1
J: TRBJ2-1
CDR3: ASSKGTSGPTSYNEQF

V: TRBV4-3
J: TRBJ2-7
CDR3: ASSRAENYEQY

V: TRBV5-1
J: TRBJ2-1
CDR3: ASSLETSGSLFYNEQF

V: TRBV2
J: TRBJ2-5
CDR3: ASRLGQGPETQY

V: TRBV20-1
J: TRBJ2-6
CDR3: SAPDSGANVLT

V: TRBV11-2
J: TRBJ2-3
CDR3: ASSLVGTDTDTQY

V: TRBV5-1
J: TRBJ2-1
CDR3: ASISEGTTQF

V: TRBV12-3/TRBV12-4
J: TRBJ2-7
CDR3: ASSPLYGTGEDYEQY

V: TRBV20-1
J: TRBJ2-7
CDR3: SARRGYSSEQY

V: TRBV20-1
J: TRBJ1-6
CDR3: SALAGWGSYNSPLH

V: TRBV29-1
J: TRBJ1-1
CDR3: SVATGQGTEAF

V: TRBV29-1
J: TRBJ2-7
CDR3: SVVGYPTGHEQY

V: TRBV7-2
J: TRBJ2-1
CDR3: ASSLVSASGYNEQF

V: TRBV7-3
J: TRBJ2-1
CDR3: ASSTRIGGYNEQF

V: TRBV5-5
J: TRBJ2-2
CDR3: ASSSRQGGLGGGGLF

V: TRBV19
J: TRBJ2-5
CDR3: ASSIAKGDQETQY

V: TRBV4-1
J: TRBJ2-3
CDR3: ASSQSGLTGGSITDTQY

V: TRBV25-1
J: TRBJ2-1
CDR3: ASSDSTLYNEQF

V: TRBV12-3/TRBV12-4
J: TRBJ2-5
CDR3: ASSLRGPPETQY